The clone carrying this T cell receptor beta chain was counted a few times. These data originate in a study of blood T cells in healthy people across ages. Using a J-beta primer mix together with a sample-barcoded 5' primer, a second PCR was run for roughly 6 to 12 cycles. TCRdb reprocessed the 5' RACE reads with MiXCR, giving one entry per CDR3 protein. The data contain a few hundred thousand distinct CDR3 sequences, 25% to 30% of them singletons. Sample donors were healthy Caucasian individuals that came from Russia, aged roughly 6 to 100. The origin of this receptor is a woman between 65 and 79 years old in good health. The specimen sequenced was blood.

This chain's CDR3 is CASSSMRAGTQETQYF. The DNA for the CDR3 is TGTGCCAGCAGCTCCATGAGAGCGGGAACTCAAGAGACCCAGTACTTC. The rearrangement joins TRBV7-2 to TRBJ2-5, with 7 bases fitting TRBD2. Germline assignment: CDR1 SGHTA and CDR2 FQGNSA. Unmatched junction bases numbered 10, after V lost 4 bases and J lost 2 bases. CDR3 length equals 16 residues.